This TCR beta chain derives from a study of T cells after yellow fever vaccination. Template switching by 5'RACE produced TCR cDNA, adding a universal primer site and UMIs. MiXCR, run by TCRdb on the 5' RACE reads, gives a single entry per CDR3 protein. The table lists hundreds of thousands of distinct CDR3 sequences, roughly 3.5% of them singletons. Concerning this clonotype: Its antigen is not identified.

Study results and limitations: The booster response re-showed most primary clones: more than 95% CD4, 88% CD8. Just a small share of clonotypes turned up in the CD4 compartment as well as the CD8 compartment.

CDR1 and CDR2 from the germline V gene are KGHSH and LQKENI. Trimming removed 2 bases from V and 3 bases from J, with 7 bases in between. The CDR3 consists of 13 residues. The source material was PBMCs, sampled on the day of the yellow fever booster vaccination. This sequence was found in a man between 18 and 29 years old who received the YFV17D yellow fever vaccine. This chain connects TRBV18 to TRBJ1-1; D gene uncertain. For the CDR3, the DNA is TGTGCCAGCTCACCATATGGGGACACTGAAGCTTTCTTT. This translates into CASSPYGDTEAFF.